Listed here are 23 T cell receptor beta chains from one sample, sequenced in a study of cytomegalovirus exposure and HLA in healthy donors. The PCR contained 60 Vbeta and 13 Jbeta primers. Using immunoSEQ multiplex PCR, the repertoire was profiled, and TCRdb retains in-frame clones only, with some absent. This sample carries some 170,000 clones, roughly four fifths of them seen once, and the ten largest clones take under 2%. The sequencing input was PBMCs. The receptors originated from a woman aged 18 to 35 in good health and CMV-seronegative.

This clone was counted only a few times. The chain couples TRBV7-8 to TRBJ1-2; D unresolved. The CDR3 is 11 residues long. Germline V CDR1 and CDR2: SGHVS, FQNEAQ. V was shortened by 8 bases and J by 0 bases, with 4 bases between the two germline ends. Written as DNA, the CDR3 is TGTGCCAGCGGAGCTAACTATGGCTACACCTTC. It codes for CASGANYGYTF.

The V gene is TRBV5-6, the J gene TRBJ1-1; possible D gene TRBD1, 5 bases. V was trimmed by 4 bases and J by 7 bases, leaving 11 bases between them. The CDR3 loop spans 12 amino acids. Germline CDR1 and CDR2: SGHDT and YYEEEE. The CDR3 loop is CASSRGGFEAFF. CDR3 nucleotide sequence: TGTGCCAGCAGCCGGGGGGGTTTTGAAGCTTTCTTT.

V is TRBV19 and J is TRBJ1-5; TRBD1 is a possible D gene (5 bases). Germline V gives CDR1 LNHDA, CDR2 SQIVND (reference sequence). CDR3 size: 14 residues. Trimming cost V 3 bases and J 6 bases, with 12 bases left between them. In DNA form, the CDR3 reads TGTGCCAGTAGTATCCGGGGGTCCGGTCAGCCCCAGCATTTT. Its translation: CASSIRGSGQPQHF.

This clone occurred a few times. The gene calls are TRBV15 and TRBJ2-1, with a possible D match to TRBD1 (5 bases). V shed 1 base and J shed 1 base, with 8 bases lying between them. The CDR3 runs to 15 residues. The germline CDR1 and CDR2 sequences are LNHNV and YYDKDF (reference sequence). The CDR3 region is CATSRAQGSYNEQFF. In DNA form, the CDR3 reads TGTGCCACCAGCAGAGCCCAGGGATCCTACAATGAGCAGTTCTTC.

V usage is TRBV9 and J usage is TRBJ2-3, with D perhaps TRBD1 (5 bases). The CDR3 has 16 amino acids. The V gene's germline CDR1 is SGDLS and CDR2 YYNGEE. V shed 0 bases and J shed 2 bases, with 13 bases lying between them. The CDR3 is CASSVEGREATDTQYF. In DNA form, the CDR3 reads TGTGCCAGCAGCGTAGAAGGCAGGGAAGCCACAGATACGCAGTATTTT.

The rearrangement links TRBV5-1 to TRBJ2-6; no definite D call. CDR1 is SGHRS, CDR2 YFSETQ, per germline. The CDR3 runs to 14 residues. The V end lost 4 bases, the J end lost 0 bases, and 5 bases lay between the germline ends. The CDR3 region is CASSLSSGANVLTF. The CDR3 DNA reads TGCGCCAGCAGCCTCAGCTCTGGGGCCAACGTCCTGACTTTC. Full variable domain (missing parts from reference TRBV5-1 and TRBJ2-6): KAGVTQTPRYLIKTRGQQVTLSCSPISGHRSVSWYQQTPGQGLQFLFEYFSETQRNKGNFPGRFSGRQFSNSRSEMNVSTLELGDSALYLCASSLSSGANVLTFGAGSRLTVL.

The chain carries TRBV6-1 and TRBJ1-3; 8 positions agree with TRBD1. Germline V CDR1 and CDR2: MNHNS, SASEGT. The CDR3 consists of 15 residues. Germline trimming cut 6 bases from V and 3 bases from J; bases unmatched to any gene: 7. CDR3 residues: CASRPRDRHGNTIYF. CDR3 bases: TGTGCCAGCAGGCCCCGGGACAGGCATGGAAACACCATATATTTT.

V is TRBV6-6 and J is TRBJ1-6; 9 nucleotides match TRBD1. Trimming cost V 2 bases and J 5 bases; bases outside gene matches: 4. The length of the CDR3 is 16 residues. CDR1 and CDR2 (germline): MNHNY, SVGAGI (reference sequence). DNA of the CDR3: TGTGCCAGCAGTTACGGAGGACAGGGGAATAATTCACCCCTCCACTTT. Encoded protein: CASSYGGQGNNSPLHF.

This clone was seen a few times. The CDR3 reads CATGGNTIYF. Here the CDR3 DNA reads TGTGCCACGGGGGGAAACACCATATATTTT. V is TRBV25-1 and J is TRBJ1-3; no definite D call. CDR1 MGHDK and CDR2 SYGVNS come from the germline V gene. V lost 10 bases to trimming and J lost 4 bases, with 5 bases between them. The CDR3 is made up of 10 amino acids.

This clone was seen more than once but under ten times. This sequence joins TRBV7-9 and TRBJ1-1; D is ambiguous. Germline loops: CDR1 SEHNR, CDR2 FQNEAQ (reference sequence). V dropped 5 bases and J dropped 0 bases, with 10 bases sitting between them. This CDR3 region has 14 residues. In nucleotides, the CDR3 is TGTGCCAGCAGCCTCAACGGGGTGAACACTGAAGCTTTCTTT. Encoded protein: CASSLNGVNTEAFF.

V gene TRBV18 combines with J gene TRBJ1-1; D is undetermined. Trimming shortened V by 4 bases and J by 1 base, and 4 bases separated the two germline ends. The CDR3 totals 12 residues. Germline-derived CDR1 and CDR2 are KGHSH and LQKENI. The CDR3: CASSRGNTEAFF. CDR3 DNA sequence: TGTGCCAGCTCACGAGGGAACACTGAAGCTTTCTTT.

The V and J genes are TRBV19 and TRBJ1-5; D is ambiguous. Per the germline V gene, CDR1 is LNHDA and CDR2 is SQIVND (reference sequence). Trimming removed 3 bases at V and 4 bases at J, with 13 bases between. The CDR3 runs to 15 residues. The CDR3 loop is CASSMARGRNQPQHF. Here the CDR3 DNA reads TGTGCCAGTAGTATGGCCCGTGGGCGAAATCAGCCCCAGCATTTT.

V gene TRBV28 combines with J gene TRBJ1-2; TRBD1 aligns across 10 bases. Germline values: CDR1 MDHEN, CDR2 SYDVKM. The ends lost 6 bases at V and 4 bases at J; junction bases unmatched: 5. The CDR3 is made up of 14 amino acids. The CDR3 spells CASRAGTGAYGYTF. CDR3 DNA: TGTGCCAGCAGAGCCGGGACAGGGGCCTATGGCTACACCTTC.

For this clone: The junction shows a germline mismatch at one end, possibly a read error. The V call is TRBV6-1, the J call TRBJ2-1; 8 bases are a match to TRBD2. CDR1 MNHNS and CDR2 SASEGT come from the germline V gene. The CDR3 has 14 amino acids. CDR3 amino acids: CASSDTGGVNERFF. Here the CDR3 DNA reads TGTGCCAGCAGTGATACGGGAGGGGTCAATGAGCGGTTCTTC.

J is TRBJ2-7 and V is TRBV11-2, with D tentatively TRBD1 (6 bases). The CDR3 is 13 residues long. Germline V gives CDR1 SGHAT, CDR2 FQNNGV. Trimming stripped 5 bases from V and 4 bases from J, with 12 bases between. CDR3 amino acids: CASSVDSIYEQYF. The CDR3 bases are TGTGCCAGCAGCGTGGACAGTATTTACGAGCAGTACTTC.

The rearrangement uses TRBV7-3 and TRBJ1-1; possible D gene TRBD1, 5 bases. Germline-derived CDR1 and CDR2 are SGHTA and FQGTGA. With 0 bases removed from V and 3 bases from J, the gap between germline ends came to 8 bases. The CDR3 totals 14 residues. CDR3 sequence (DNA): TGTGCCAGCAGCTTAACTGGGGCCGACACTGAAGCTTTCTTT. Protein sequence: CASSLTGADTEAFF. Looking up the rest from reference TRBV7-3 and TRBJ1-1 gives the full variable domain: GAGVSQTPSNKVTEKGKYVELRCDPISGHTALYWYRQSLGQGPEFLIYFQGTGAADDSGLPNDRFFAVRPEGSVSTLKIQRTERGDSAVYLCASSLTGADTEAFFGQGTRLTVV.

In nucleotides, the CDR3 is TGTGCCAGCAGCCCTCGGAGTAACACAGATACGCAGTATTTT. It codes for CASSPRSNTDTQYF. This rearrangement joins TRBV11-2 to TRBJ2-3; D call uncertain. CDR3 length: 14 residues. Germline CDR1 and CDR2: SGHAT and FQNNGV. Between the trimmed V and J ends, which lost 5 bases and 2 bases, there was a span of 11 bases.

The chain recombines TRBV5-6 with TRBJ1-4; TRBD1 is a possible D gene (5 bases). V shed 4 bases and J shed 0 bases, with 7 bases lying between them. Germline-derived CDR1 and CDR2 are SGHDT and YYEEEE. This CDR3 contains 14 residues. The CDR3 loop is CASSLTATNEKLFF. CDR3 DNA sequence: TGTGCCAGCAGCCTGACAGCAACTAATGAAAAACTGTTTTTT.

The CDR3 sequence is CASSQDSGGTDTQYF. In DNA, the CDR3 is TGTGCCAGCAGCCAAGATTCAGGGGGCACAGATACGCAGTATTTT. The V and J genes are TRBV4-2 and TRBJ2-3; D perhaps matches TRBD1 (6 bases). CDR1 LGHNA and CDR2 YNFKEQ come from the germline V gene. The V and J ends lost 0 bases and 1 base respectively, with 8 bases between them. CDR3 size: 15 residues.

CDR3 region: CASSYAGRGNEQYF. CDR3 in DNA: TGTGCCAGCAGTTACGCGGGGCGGGGGAACGAGCAGTACTTC. The J gene is TRBJ2-7, the V gene TRBV6-5; 7 bases agree with TRBD2. The germline gives CDR1 MNHEY, CDR2 SVGAGI. This CDR3 is 14 amino acids long. V was pared by 2 bases and J by 5 bases, with 6 bases of the junction left unmatched.

The rearrangement joins TRBV5-1 to TRBJ1-1; 8 bases match TRBD1. CDR1 SGHRS and CDR2 YFSETQ come from the germline V gene. V gave up 6 bases and J gave up 5 bases; unmatched junction bases: 9. The CDR3 is 14 amino acids. CDR3 nucleotide sequence: TGCGCCAGCAAGACAGGGGAGGGGTGGACTGAAGCTTTCTTT. It codes for CASKTGEGWTEAFF.

V gene TRBV6-5 combines with J gene TRBJ2-6, with a tentative D call TRBD2 (6 bases). CDR3 length equals 15 residues. CDR1 is MNHEY and CDR2 is SVGAGI in the germline V gene. The ends were cut back, 11 bases at V and 2 bases at J, with 16 bases in the middle. The CDR3 is CASRREGAGANVLTF. The CDR3 DNA is TGTGCCTCAAGGCGGGAAGGGGCTGGGGCCAACGTCCTGACTTTC.

A single count supports this clone. This chain links TRBV5-6 with TRBJ2-1; TRBD2 matches at 9 bases. Trimming took 0 bases from V and 9 from J; bases not matched to a gene: 10. CDR3 size: 16 residues. Germline loops: CDR1 SGHDT, CDR2 YYEEEE. The CDR3 DNA reads TGTGCCAGCAGCTTGGGGCTAGCGGGGCCGGGCGGTGAGCAGTTCTTC. This gives the protein CASSLGLAGPGGEQFF.